The next 24 T cell receptor beta chains were all read from a single sample in a study of blood T cell repertoires in COVID-19. The assay was immunoSEQ multiplex PCR, and TCRdb's table has in-frame clones only and misses some. The sample has fewer than 180,000 clones, about 80% seen once; the top ten hold roughly 2%. Sample: peripheral blood. These TCRs come from a man between 65 and 79 years old with acute or convalescent COVID-19.

The chain joins TRBV6-5 to TRBJ2-2; D gene uncertain. V lost 2 bases and J lost 3, with 10 bases in between. This CDR3 spans 15 amino acids. Germline lookup yields CDR1 MNHEY and CDR2 SVGAGI. CDR3 nucleotides: TGTGCCAGCAGTTACGCAGGCAGGTACACCGGGGAGCTGTTTTTT. This encodes CASSYAGRYTGELFF.

This sequence joins TRBV11-2 and TRBJ2-3; 8 bases fit TRBD2. CDR3 length: 15 residues. From germline, CDR1 is SGHAT and CDR2 FQNNGV. V trimming: 3 bases; J trimming: 0 bases; junction bases outside the gene matches: 2. CDR3 DNA sequence: TGTGCCAGCAGCTTGACTAGCGATAGCACAGATACGCAGTATTTT. Translating it yields CASSLTSDSTDTQYF.

The chain recombines TRBV2 with TRBJ1-6, with 10 bases aligning to TRBD1. Germline assignment: CDR1 SNHLY and CDR2 FYNNEI. This CDR3 spans 16 amino acids. V was clipped by 6 bases and J by 4 bases; unmatched bases: 6. The CDR3 loop is CASSLGQGGYNSPLHF. CDR3 DNA: TGTGCCAGCAGCCTCGGACAGGGGGGTTATAATTCACCCCTCCACTTT.

This chain joins TRBV6-6 and TRBJ1-5; D might be TRBD1 (5 bases). Deletions cut 7 bases from V and 3 bases from J, with 10 bases between. CDR1 and CDR2 from the germline V gene are MNHNY and SVGAGI (reference sequence). This CDR3 has 13 residues. CDR3 nucleotides: TGTGCCAGCACGGGGGGGTACAATCAGCCCCAGCATTTT. It encodes CASTGGYNQPQHF.

Only one count was recorded for this clone. V gene TRBV18 combines with J gene TRBJ1-2; D may be TRBD1 (6 bases). V lost 2 bases and J lost 11, with 27 bases in between. Germline-derived CDR1 and CDR2 are KGHSH and LQKENI. This CDR3 contains 17 residues. CDR3 sequence: CASSPLTTGTWDSGYTF. CDR3 DNA: TGTGCCAGCTCACCATTGACTACCGGGACATGGGATTCGGGGTACACCTTC.

The J gene is TRBJ1-3, the V gene TRBV3-1 (or the pseudogene TRBV3-2), with 7 nucleotides matching TRBD1. The CDR3 length is 14 residues. Per germline, CDR1 LGHDT and CDR2 YNNKEL (reference sequence). After removal of 3 bases from V and 2 bases from J, the junction contained 1 base not matched to a gene. CDR3 region: CASSQTGTGNTIYF. In nucleotides, the CDR3 is TGTGCCAGCAGCCAGACAGGGACTGGAAACACCATATATTTT.

This chain connects TRBV6-5 to TRBJ1-4, with D tentatively TRBD1 (6 bases). Germline V gene lookup returns CDR1 MNHEY and CDR2 SVGAGI. This CDR3 comprises 15 residues. V lost 0 bases and J 6 bases, leaving 11 bases between the germline ends. The DNA for the CDR3 is TGTGCCAGCAGTTACTCTTTCAGGACAGATGAAAAACTGTTTTTT. It yields the protein CASSYSFRTDEKLFF.

A few counts support this clone. The V and J genes are TRBV7-8 and TRBJ2-5; D possibly corresponds to TRBD1 (6 bases). The germline gives CDR1 SGHVS, CDR2 FQNEAQ. V lost 5 bases to trimming and J lost 11 bases, with 18 bases between them. This CDR3 comprises 13 residues. DNA for the CDR3: TGTGCCAGCAGCCCCCCTAGGGCGGACAGTCAGTACTTC. It is translated as CASSPPRADSQYF.

V is TRBV10-3 and J is TRBJ1-1; 11 bases line up with TRBD1. The junction had 5 bases not matched to a gene; V was cut back by 7 bases and J by 4 bases. Per the germline V gene, CDR1 is ENHRY and CDR2 is SYGVKD. This CDR3 region has 14 residues. CDR3 coding DNA: TGTGCCATCAACCAGGGACAGGGGGGCACTGAAGCTTTCTTT. Its protein is CAINQGQGGTEAFF.

The chain carries TRBV5-1 and TRBJ2-3, with D perhaps matching TRBD2 (7 bases). This CDR3 comprises 15 residues. Trimming took off 1 base at V and 3 bases at J, with 12 bases between the two ends. Germline lookup yields CDR1 SGHRS and CDR2 YFSETQ. The DNA of the CDR3 is TGCGCCAGCAGCTTGTCCGGGGGGCCGACAGATACGCAGTATTTT. As protein: CASSLSGGPTDTQYF.

This chain links TRBV7-8 with TRBJ2-2; 7 bases line up with TRBD2. The CDR3 is made up of 16 amino acids. After removal of 2 bases from V and 6 bases from J, the junction contained 9 bases not matched to a gene. Per germline, CDR1 SGHVS and CDR2 FQNEAQ. This CDR3 is CASSLQSGRAPGELFF. CDR3 in DNA: TGTGCCAGCAGCTTACAAAGTGGGAGGGCCCCCGGGGAGCTGTTTTTT.

The V call is TRBV18, the J call TRBJ1-5, with 7 bases lining up with TRBD1. V trimming: 3 bases; J trimming: 7 bases; junction bases outside the gene matches: 6. The CDR3 has 14 amino acids. CDR1 and CDR2 from the germline V gene are KGHSH and LQKENI. The CDR3 loop is CASSPGQPLQPQHF. CDR3 bases: TGTGCCAGCTCACCGGGACAGCCCCTCCAGCCCCAGCATTTT.

The chain recombines TRBV5-5 with TRBJ2-7, with a tentative D call TRBD1 (5 bases). CDR1 is SGHKS, CDR2 YYEKEE, per germline (reference sequence). CDR3 length: 12 amino acids. V lost 0 bases and J 7 bases, leaving 8 bases between the germline ends. In DNA form, the CDR3 reads TGTGCCAGCAGCTTGGGGGGCGGAGAGCAGTACTTC. It specifies CASSLGGGEQYF.

This chain links TRBV6-5 with TRBJ1-5; tentatively, D is TRBD1 (6 bases). This CDR3 spans 13 amino acids. Germline V gene sequence: CDR1 MNHEY, CDR2 SVGAGI. V was pared by 5 bases and J by 5 bases, with 10 bases between. The CDR3: CASSKKGDQPQHF. CDR3 nucleotide sequence: TGTGCCAGCAGTAAAAAGGGGGATCAGCCCCAGCATTTT.

The rearrangement links TRBV12-3 or TRBV12-4 to TRBJ2-7, with TRBD1 matching over 9 bases. V lost 8 bases to trimming and J lost 2 bases; unmatched junction nucleotides: 1. This CDR3 has 12 amino acids. The CDR3 coding sequence is TGTGCCAGCGGGGACAGGGCCTACGAGCAGTACTTC. Protein: CASGDRAYEQYF.

This chain uses TRBV6-2 or TRBV6-3 with TRBJ1-5, with D possibly being TRBD1 (6 bases). CDR3 length: 14 amino acids. The germline CDR1 and CDR2 sequences are MNHEY and SVGEGT. Deletions cut 6 bases from V and 6 bases from J, with 15 bases between. CDR3 in DNA: TGTGCCAGCAGCTTGGGGGGGGCGCCTCAGCCCCAGCATTTT. Encoded protein: CASSLGGAPQPQHF.

The chain combines TRBV19 with TRBJ2-3, with a possible D match to TRBD1 (5 bases). V was shortened by 4 bases and J by 5 bases, with 13 bases between the two germline ends. This CDR3 comprises 14 residues. Germline V gives CDR1 LNHDA, CDR2 SQIVND (reference sequence). The CDR3 loop is CASSSQGRGDTQYF. The CDR3 DNA sequence: TGTGCCAGTAGTAGTCAGGGAAGGGGAGATACGCAGTATTTT.

The rearrangement joins TRBV9 to TRBJ2-7; 9 bases line up with TRBD2. With 3 bases clipped from V and 4 bases from J, the junction kept 8 bases outside the gene matches. CDR3 length equals 15 residues. Per the germline V gene, CDR1 is SGDLS and CDR2 is YYNGEE. The CDR3 bases are TGTGCCAGCAGCGCAGAACTAGCGGGTTTATACGAGCAGTACTTC. It encodes CASSAELAGLYEQYF.

The sample holds one count of this clone. The V and J genes are TRBV7-8 and TRBJ2-3, with 8 bases that match TRBD2. The germline V gene has CDR1 SGHVS and CDR2 FQNEAQ. This CDR3 has 18 amino acids. The ends lost 4 bases at V and 1 base at J; junction bases unmatched: 13. The CDR3 protein is CASSSRVGTSGRTDTQYF. Written as DNA, the CDR3 is TGTGCCAGCAGCTCTAGGGTCGGTACTAGCGGCCGCACAGATACGCAGTATTTT. The full variable domain, rest sourced from reference TRBV7-8 and TRBJ2-3, is GAGVSQSPRYKVAKRGQDVALRCDPISGHVSLFWYQQALGQGPEFLTYFQNEAQLDKSGLPSDRFFAERPEGSVSTLKIQRTQQEDSAVYLCASSSRVGTSGRTDTQYFGPGTRLTVL.

The V and J genes are TRBV9 and TRBJ1-4, with 9 bases that match TRBD1. Per germline, CDR1 SGDLS and CDR2 YYNGEE. With 4 bases clipped from V and 7 bases from J, the junction kept 8 bases outside the gene matches. The CDR3 loop spans 15 amino acids. The CDR3 here is CASSSGQGSGEKLFF. DNA of the CDR3: TGTGCCAGCAGCTCAGGACAGGGGAGTGGTGAAAAACTGTTTTTT.

The chain employs TRBV7-8 and TRBJ2-5, with D possibly being TRBD1 (5 bases). Germline V gene data show CDR1 as SGHVS and CDR2 as FQNEAQ. This CDR3 region has 16 residues. Trimming removed 5 bases at V and 5 bases at J, with 21 bases between. Here the CDR3 reads CASSRPPRPKGETQYF. The CDR3 DNA reads as TGTGCCAGCAGCCGCCCCCCGCGCCCAAAGGGGGAGACCCAGTACTTC.

The rearrangement links TRBV2 to TRBJ2-7, with TRBD1 matching over 7 bases. After removal of 6 bases from V and 2 bases from J, the junction contained 4 bases not matched to a gene. Germline CDR1 reads SNHLY; CDR2 reads FYNNEI. The CDR3 length is 13 residues. CDR3 residues: CASRGQKAYEQYF. The CDR3, as DNA: TGTGCCAGCAGGGGACAGAAAGCCTACGAGCAGTACTTC.

J is TRBJ2-7 and V is TRBV6-6; D not certain. Germline loops: CDR1 MNHNY, CDR2 SVGAGI (reference sequence). The CDR3 length is 13 residues. Trimming cost V 4 bases and J 6 bases, with 13 bases left between them. The CDR3 region is CASSWYGHGEQYF. Here the CDR3 DNA reads TGTGCCAGCAGTTGGTATGGTCACGGCGAGCAGTACTTC.

In the case of this clone: The same CDR3 can be traced to other DNA sequences in this sample. V is TRBV18 and J is TRBJ2-1; 12 bases are shared with TRBD2. After removal of 3 bases from V and 6 bases from J, the junction contained 6 bases not matched to a gene. The CDR3 spans 16 residues. Germline V gene data show CDR1 as KGHSH and CDR2 as LQKENI. For the CDR3, the DNA is TGTGCCAGCTCACCCTCGGGACTAGCGGGCGGCAATGAGCAGTTCTTC. Translation: CASSPSGLAGGNEQFF.